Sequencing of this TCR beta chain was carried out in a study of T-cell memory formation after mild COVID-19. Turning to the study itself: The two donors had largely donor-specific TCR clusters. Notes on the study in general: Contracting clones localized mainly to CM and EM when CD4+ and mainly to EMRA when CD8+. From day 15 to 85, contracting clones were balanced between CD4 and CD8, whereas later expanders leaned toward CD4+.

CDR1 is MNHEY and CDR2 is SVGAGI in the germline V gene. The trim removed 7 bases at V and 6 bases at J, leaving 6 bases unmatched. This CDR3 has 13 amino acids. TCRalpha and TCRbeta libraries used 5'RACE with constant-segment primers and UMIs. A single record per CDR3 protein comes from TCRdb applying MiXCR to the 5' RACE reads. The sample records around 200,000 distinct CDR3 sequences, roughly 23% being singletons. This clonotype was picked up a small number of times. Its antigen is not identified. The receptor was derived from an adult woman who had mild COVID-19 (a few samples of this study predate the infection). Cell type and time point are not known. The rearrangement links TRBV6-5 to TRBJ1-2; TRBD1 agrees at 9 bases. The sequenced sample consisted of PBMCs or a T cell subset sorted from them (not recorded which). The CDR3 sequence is CASTLGTGHGYTF. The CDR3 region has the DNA TGTGCCAGCACCCTAGGGACAGGGCATGGCTACACCTTC.